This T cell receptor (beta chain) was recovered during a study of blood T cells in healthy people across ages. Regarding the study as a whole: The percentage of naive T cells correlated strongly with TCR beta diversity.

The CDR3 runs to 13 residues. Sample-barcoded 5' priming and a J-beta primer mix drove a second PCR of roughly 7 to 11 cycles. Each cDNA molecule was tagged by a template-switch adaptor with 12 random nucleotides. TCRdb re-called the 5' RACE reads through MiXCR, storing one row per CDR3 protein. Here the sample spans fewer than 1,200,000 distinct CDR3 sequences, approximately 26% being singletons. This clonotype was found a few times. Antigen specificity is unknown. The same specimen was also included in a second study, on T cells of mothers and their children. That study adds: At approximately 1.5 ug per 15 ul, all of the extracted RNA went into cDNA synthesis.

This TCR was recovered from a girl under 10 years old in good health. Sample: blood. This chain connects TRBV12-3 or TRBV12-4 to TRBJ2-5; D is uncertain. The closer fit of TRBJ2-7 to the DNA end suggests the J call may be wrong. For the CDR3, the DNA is TGTGCCAGCAGTTTAATAGGGTACTACGAGCAGTACTTC. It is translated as CASSLIGYYEQYF.